This TCR beta chain is from a study of OX40 agonist ivuxolimab in advanced cancers. Findings of the study overall: At 0.1 to 3.0 mg/kg and by week 6, clonal expansion occurred in CD4+ and CD8+ blood T cells.

Comments on this clone: Its matching antigen is unknown.

CDR3 length: 15 amino acids. V lost 4 bases, J lost 6 bases, and 7 bases stayed unmatched. Germline V gene sequence: CDR1 SGHRS, CDR2 YFSETQ. Sequencing was performed with immunoSEQ multiplex PCR; in TCRdb, only in-frame clones are kept and a portion is missing. The repertoire has 100,000 or so clones, approximately 89% of them found once; the top ten carry about 0.51%. The cohort excluded patients with autoimmune disease history or systemic immunosuppression. The genes are TRBV5-1 and TRBJ2-3; TRBD2 agrees at 11 bases. This receptor was obtained from an adult with an advanced solid tumor such as melanoma, head and neck, liver or kidney cancer. Source: CD4+ or CD8+ T cells sorted from blood, taken in a trial of the OX40 agonist ivuxolimab. The CDR3 region has the DNA TGCGCCAGCAGCGAACTAGCGGGAGTCTCGGATACGCAGTATTTT. Translating gives CASSELAGVSDTQYF.